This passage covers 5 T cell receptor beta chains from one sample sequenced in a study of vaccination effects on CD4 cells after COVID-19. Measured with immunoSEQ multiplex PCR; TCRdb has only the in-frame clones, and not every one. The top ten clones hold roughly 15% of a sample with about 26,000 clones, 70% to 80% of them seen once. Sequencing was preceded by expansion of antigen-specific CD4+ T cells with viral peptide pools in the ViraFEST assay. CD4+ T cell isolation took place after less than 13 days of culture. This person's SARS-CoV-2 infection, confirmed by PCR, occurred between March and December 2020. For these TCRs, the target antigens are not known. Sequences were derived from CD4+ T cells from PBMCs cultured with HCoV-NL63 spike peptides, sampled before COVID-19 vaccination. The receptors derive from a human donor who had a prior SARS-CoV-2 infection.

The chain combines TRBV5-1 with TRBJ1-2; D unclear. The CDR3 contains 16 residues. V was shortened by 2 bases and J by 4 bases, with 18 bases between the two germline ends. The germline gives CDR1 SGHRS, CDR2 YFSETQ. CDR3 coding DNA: TGCGCCAGCAGCTTTGGAACCTCCGGCAGCCTCTATGGCTACACCTTC. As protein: CASSFGTSGSLYGYTF.

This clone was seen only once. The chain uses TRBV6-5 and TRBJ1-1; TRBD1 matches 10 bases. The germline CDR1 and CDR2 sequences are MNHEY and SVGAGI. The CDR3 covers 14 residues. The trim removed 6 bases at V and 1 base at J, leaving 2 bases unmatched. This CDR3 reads CASSDRGRNTEAFF. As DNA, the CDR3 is TGTGCCAGCAGCGACAGGGGGCGGAACACTGAAGCTTTCTTT.

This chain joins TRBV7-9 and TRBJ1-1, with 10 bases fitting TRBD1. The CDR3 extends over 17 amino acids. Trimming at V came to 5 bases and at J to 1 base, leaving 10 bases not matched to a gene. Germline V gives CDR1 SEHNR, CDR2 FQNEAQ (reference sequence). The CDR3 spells CASSPKLDRGRNTEAFF. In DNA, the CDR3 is TGTGCCAGCAGCCCAAAATTGGACAGGGGGAGGAACACTGAAGCTTTCTTT. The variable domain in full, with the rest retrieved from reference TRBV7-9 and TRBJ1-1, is DTGVSQNPRHKITKRGQNVTFRCDPISEHNRLYWYRQTLGQGPEFLTYFQNEAQLEKSRLLSDRFSAERPKGSFSTLEIQRTEQGDSAMYLCASSPKLDRGRNTEAFFGQGTRLTVV.

CDR3 coding DNA: TGTGCCAGTAGTATGGACCGTGGGAATCAGCCCCAGCATTTT. It codes for CASSMDRGNQPQHF. The chain has TRBV19 and TRBJ1-5; no clear D. The CDR3 covers 14 residues. V lost 3 bases and J 4 bases, leaving 10 bases between the germline ends. CDR1 is LNHDA and CDR2 is SQIVND in the germline V gene (reference sequence).

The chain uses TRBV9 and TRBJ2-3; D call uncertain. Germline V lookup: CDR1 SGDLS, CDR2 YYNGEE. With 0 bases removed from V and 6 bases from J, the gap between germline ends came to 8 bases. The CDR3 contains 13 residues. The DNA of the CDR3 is TGTGCCAGCAGCGTAGACTTTTTGGATACGCAGTATTTT. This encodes CASSVDFLDTQYF.